The rows below give T cell receptor beta chains drawn from one sample of a study of cytomegalovirus exposure and HLA in healthy donors. TCRdb's table, derived via immunoSEQ multiplex PCR, lists solely in-frame clones and lacks some. The sample shows under 150,000 clones, approximately 78% of them seen only once. Sequenced material: PBMCs. Receptors were obtained from a woman aged 40 to 49 in good health and CMV-seronegative. Each CDR3 is given with its conserved first and last residue. The D gene is left open where the match is weak. Only part of the rows carry a size: once, few, many, or a class if the clone is expanded.

v_call	j_call	d_call	clone_size	cdr3_aa	cdr3_nt
TRBV19	TRBJ1-1	TRBD1	-	CASMARQGNTEAFF	TGTGCCAGTATGGCGAGACAGGGGAACACTGAAGCTTTCTTT
TRBV7-6	TRBJ2-7	TRBD1	-	CASSLRTGSSYEQYF	TGTGCCAGCAGTCTAAGGACAGGGAGCTCCTACGAGCAGTACTTC
TRBV10-3	TRBJ2-3	-	-	CAISEGGGPGGTSDTQYF	TGTGCCATCAGTGAGGGGGGGGGCCCTGGGGGGACGTCAGATACGCAGTATTTT
TRBV7-9	TRBJ2-2	-	-	CASSSTQLNTGELFF	TGTGCCAGCAGCTCGACACAATTGAACACCGGGGAGCTGTTTTTT
TRBV5-6	TRBJ2-1	TRBD2	-	CASSASGRAYNEQFF	TGTGCCAGCAGCGCAAGCGGGAGGGCATACAATGAGCAGTTCTTC
TRBV7-2	TRBJ1-4	-	-	CASRQQGGDEKLFF	TGTGCCAGCAGGCAACAGGGAGGGGATGAAAAACTGTTTTTT
TRBV7-9	TRBJ1-2	TRBD1	-	CSSSLMRGRSFNYGYTF	TGTTCCAGCAGCTTAATGAGGGGGCGAAGCTTTAACTATGGCTACACCTTC
TRBV11-1	TRBJ2-7	-	many	CASRVDSTLEQYF	TGTGCCAGCAGGGTGGACAGCACCCTCGAGCAGTACTTC
TRBV28	TRBJ1-2	TRBD1	-	CASSRDRRPYGYTF	TGTGCCAGCAGTAGGGACAGACGACCCTATGGCTACACCTTC
TRBV7-9	TRBJ2-1	TRBD2	-	CSSSTGLATNEQFF	TGTTCCAGCAGCACGGGACTAGCTACCAATGAGCAGTTCTTC
TRBV6-5	TRBJ2-7	TRBD1	once	CASTGTGLYEQYF	TGTGCCAGCACCGGGACAGGCCTTTACGAGCAGTACTTC
TRBV19	TRBJ2-7	-	few	CASQPDNSYEQYF	TGTGCCAGTCAGCCGGACAACTCCTACGAGCAGTACTTC
TRBV5-1	TRBJ1-3	TRBD1	-	CASSSNRGPRNTIYF	TGCGCCAGCAGCTCTAACAGGGGGCCGAGAAACACCATATATTTT
TRBV27	TRBJ2-4	TRBD2	-	CASSYQAGAYSQYF	TGTGCCAGCAGTTACCAAGCGGGAGCGTACAGTCAGTACTTC
TRBV7-9	TRBJ1-1	-	-	CASRDSTGRKAFF	TGTGCCAGCAGGGACTCGACCGGGCGGAAAGCTTTCTTT
TRBV6-1	TRBJ1-2	TRBD1	-	CASRPLDRPNYGYTF	TGTGCCAGCAGACCACTGGACAGGCCTAACTATGGCTACACCTTC
TRBV27	TRBJ2-5	-	-	CASSLSPWSQETQYF	TGTGCCAGCAGTTTATCGCCTTGGAGCCAAGAGACCCAGTACTTC
TRBV2	TRBJ2-5	-	once	CASSAEGSQYF	TGTGCCAGCAGTGCTGAGGGTTCCCAGTACTTC
TRBV2	TRBJ2-7	-	-	CASSELSPGGEQYF	TGTGCCAGCAGTGAATTGAGCCCAGGCGGGGAGCAGTACTTC
TRBV2	TRBJ2-1	-	-	CASGARSYEQFF	TGTGCCAGCGGGGCGCGGAGCTATGAGCAGTTCTTC
TRBV6-6	TRBJ2-1	-	-	CASTPLQGNYNEQFF	TGTGCCAGCACCCCGTTACAGGGTAACTACAATGAGCAGTTCTTC
TRBV30	TRBJ2-7	-	-	CAWSVKRFSYEQYF	TGTGCCTGGAGTGTCAAGCGTTTCTCCTACGAGCAGTACTTC
TRBV4-1	TRBJ2-5	TRBD2	-	CASRLQAGAAEEQYF	TGCGCCAGCCGCCTCCAAGCGGGAGCCGCAGAGGAGCAGTACTTC
TRBV5-5	TRBJ2-3	TRBD1	few	CASSFGFQGAGDTQYF	TGTGCCAGCAGCTTTGGTTTCCAGGGGGCAGGAGATACGCAGTATTTT
TRBV14	TRBJ2-1	-	-	CASSQGPGREQFF	TGTGCCAGCAGCCAAGGGCCAGGGCGTGAGCAGTTCTTC
TRBV29-1	TRBJ2-1	-	-	CSVEKLEQFF	TGCAGCGTTGAAAAGCTCGAGCAGTTCTTC
TRBV6-5	TRBJ1-5	TRBD1	-	CASNTGGPGAQHF	TGTGCCAGCAACACAGGGGGCCCAGGGGCCCAGCATTTT
TRBV23-1	TRBJ2-2	-	-	CASSRLVGRVYTGELFF	TGCGCCAGCAGTCGGCTGGTGGGTCGGGTTTACACCGGGGAGCTGTTTTTT
TRBV2	TRBJ2-7	-	-	CASSVAGSYEQYF	TGTGCCAGCAGTGTGGCGGGTAGCTACGAGCAGTACTTC
TRBV2	TRBJ2-2	-	once	CASSPLAGGRWMVLFF	TGTGCCAGCAGCCCACTCGCCGGGGGGCGCTGGATGGTTCTGTTTTTT
TRBV5-1	TRBJ1-1	TRBD1	-	CASSSSGGFTEAFF	TGCGCCAGCAGCTCTTCAGGGGGCTTCACTGAAGCTTTCTTT
TRBV11-2	TRBJ2-7	-	-	CASSLEPGSYEQYF	TGTGCCAGCAGCTTAGAGCCAGGATCCTACGAGCAGTACTTC
TRBV4-1	TRBJ2-7	TRBD1	few	CASSQVDFVPGQGYEQYF	TGCGCCAGCAGCCAAGTCGACTTTGTACCGGGACAGGGATACGAGCAGTACTTC
TRBV2	TRBJ1-1	TRBD1	-	CASTRDRIYNTEAFF	TGTGCCAGCACAAGGGACAGGATCTATAACACTGAAGCTTTCTTT
TRBV5-1	TRBJ2-1	TRBD2	-	CASSSLAVTSYNEQFF	TGCGCCAGCAGCTCCCTAGCGGTAACGTCCTACAATGAGCAGTTCTTC
TRBV7-3	TRBJ2-1	TRBD2	-	CASSLRTSGINEQFF	TGTGCCAGCAGCTTACGCACTAGCGGGATCAATGAGCAGTTCTTC
TRBV27	TRBJ2-5	TRBD1	-	CASSPAGQGGQETQYF	TGTGCCAGCAGTCCGGCGGGACAGGGGGGCCAAGAGACCCAGTACTTC
TRBV25-1	TRBJ1-2	-	medium-sized	CASSYQDSLDYGYTF	TGTGCCAGCAGCTATCAGGACTCCCTCGACTATGGCTACACCTTC
TRBV5-6	TRBJ2-2	TRBD1	-	CASSIYDRGSTGELFF	TGTGCCAGCAGCATATACGACAGGGGCAGCACCGGGGAGCTGTTTTTT
TRBV2	TRBJ2-7	TRBD1	-	CASRGRGIEQYF	TGTGCCAGCAGAGGCAGGGGGATCGAGCAGTACTTC
TRBV9	TRBJ2-7	-	-	CASSPQGRGYEQYF	TGTGCCAGCAGCCCCCAGGGCAGGGGATACGAGCAGTACTTC
TRBV27	TRBJ1-1	-	few	CASSSSGVEAFF	TGTGCCAGCAGCTCCTCGGGGGTTGAAGCTTTCTTT
TRBV9	TRBJ2-3	-	few	CASSVEPQVDTQYF	TGTGCCAGCAGCGTTGAGCCCCAGGTAGATACGCAGTATTTT
TRBV7-9	TRBJ2-7	-	-	CASSAGMLSYEQYF	TGTGCCAGCAGCGCCGGGATGCTCTCCTACGAGCAGTACTTC
TRBV11-2	TRBJ1-2	-	-	CASSPNRATNYGYTF	TGTGCCAGCAGCCCGAACAGGGCAACTAACTATGGCTACACCTTC
TRBV2	TRBJ2-1	TRBD2	-	CASSASGKANEQFF	TGTGCCAGCAGTGCTAGCGGGAAGGCAAATGAGCAGTTCTTC
TRBV7-9	TRBJ1-2	-	-	CSSSLHAGQRGYTF	TGTTCCAGCAGCTTACACGCAGGGCAACGAGGCTACACCTTC
TRBV5-1	TRBJ2-2	TRBD1	-	CASSVQGSGELFF	TGCGCCAGCAGCGTACAGGGGTCCGGGGAGCTGTTTTTT
TRBV4-2	TRBJ1-1	-	-	CASSHDTGSDTEAFF	TGTGCCAGCAGCCACGACACAGGAAGTGACACTGAAGCTTTCTTT
TRBV5-1	TRBJ2-2	-	-	CASSFRGNTGELFF	TGCGCCAGCAGCTTCCGGGGAAACACCGGGGAGCTGTTTTTT
TRBV11-2	TRBJ2-7	TRBD2	-	CASSLEPSGRGEQYF	TGTGCCAGCAGCTTAGAGCCTAGCGGGAGGGGCGAGCAGTACTTC
TRBV13	TRBJ2-7	-	-	CASSDSRTGAYEQYF	TGTGCCAGCAGCGATTCGAGAACCGGGGCCTACGAGCAGTACTTC
TRBV5-1	TRBJ2-7	TRBD2	-	CASSVLAGGDYEQYF	TGCGCCAGCAGCGTACTAGCGGGAGGTGACTACGAGCAGTACTTC
TRBV18	TRBJ2-7	TRBD1	-	CASSPPTGGKTYEQYF	TGTGCCAGCTCACCACCGACAGGGGGAAAAACCTACGAGCAGTACTTC
TRBV11-3	TRBJ2-1	-	-	CASSPDNNEQFF	TGTGCCAGCAGCCCGGACAACAATGAGCAGTTCTTC
TRBV6-5	TRBJ2-4	TRBD1	-	CASKFLRGNIQYF	TGTGCCAGCAAGTTCCTCAGGGGGAACATTCAGTACTTC
TRBV18	TRBJ2-7	-	-	CASSKQGPAYEQYF	TGTGCCAGCTCAAAGCAGGGGCCGGCCTACGAGCAGTACTTC
TRBV20-1	TRBJ2-7	-	-	CSARQLYEQYF	TGCAGTGCTCGACAGCTATACGAGCAGTACTTC
TRBV9	TRBJ1-5	TRBD1	-	CASSGRDRDQPQHF	TGTGCCAGCAGCGGCCGGGACAGGGATCAGCCCCAGCATTTT
TRBV4-2	TRBJ2-2	-	-	CASSQGGGTEAAGELFF	TGTGCCAGCAGCCAAGGAGGGGGGACAGAAGCGGCCGGGGAGCTGTTTTTT